This T cell receptor (beta chain) was observed in a study of PD-1 blockade in classical Hodgkin lymphoma. Study-wide findings and caveats: Patients with a complete response exhibited baseline diversity comparable to newly diagnosed patients.

Comment on this clone: As yet, its antigen is unknown.

Generated by immunoSEQ multiplex PCR, the TCRdb table keeps only in-frame clones and is missing some. The sample yields around 93,000 clones, 78% seen once. The V gene's germline CDR1 is SGHTA and CDR2 FQGTGA. This CDR3 contains 13 residues. Trimming removed 2 bases from V and 6 bases from J, with 10 bases in between. The time point was: cycle 4 day 1 (C4D1), after more than five weeks of nivolumab. Autologous stem cell transplantation was followed by relapse in every patient, and brentuximab vedotin exposure varied. V gene TRBV7-3 combines with J gene TRBJ1-2; perhaps TRBD1 as D (5 bases). The specimen comprised peripheral blood mononuclear cells (PBMCs), sampled before the fourth cycle of nivolumab. This TCR derives from a human donor with classical Hodgkin lymphoma. CDR3 DNA: TGTGCCAGCAGCTTAGGGGGGTACGATGGCTACACCTTC. Translated: CASSLGGYDGYTF.